This T cell receptor beta chain was recorded in a study of cytomegalovirus exposure and HLA in healthy donors. Findings of the study overall: Rare sequences made up most TCRs, while some public TCRs were found in many donors.

Unmatched junction bases numbered 6, after V lost 0 bases and J lost 6 bases. The CDR3 runs to 16 residues. CDR1 and CDR2 from the germline V gene are WNHNN and SYGVQD (reference sequence). This clone showed up just once. Its antigen is unidentified. The data were produced by immunoSEQ multiplex PCR, yet TCRdb's version contains in-frame clones alone and is incomplete. The table lists about 79,000 clones, approximately 93% of them singletons. The chain employs TRBV10-1 and TRBJ2-3; 10 positions match TRBD2. Sequencing used PBMCs. This sequence originates from a woman aged 25 to 39 in good health and CMV-seronegative. The CDR3 is CASSESLAGVGDTQYF. The CDR3 nucleotides are TGCGCCAGCAGTGAGTCTCTAGCGGGAGTCGGCGATACGCAGTATTTT.